This T cell receptor (beta chain) was profiled in a study of blood T cells in healthy people across ages. With 7 bases clipped from V and 2 bases from J, the junction kept 11 bases outside the gene matches. CDR1 is MGHRA, CDR2 YSYEKL, per germline. The CDR3 runs to 16 residues. For the second PCR, which ran for roughly 6 to 12 cycles, a sample-barcoded 5' primer and a J-beta primer mix were used. One entry per CDR3 protein results from TCRdb running MiXCR on the 5' RACE reads. The sample yields some 920,000 distinct CDR3 sequences, about 53% seen once. This clonotype appeared a few times. The rearrangement joins TRBV4-1 to TRBJ2-3; 8 nucleotides match TRBD2. The sequenced sample was blood. This receptor was taken from a woman aged 60-70 years in good health. CDR3 in DNA: TGCGCCAGCAAGGGAACGGGAGGGCCCCCCACAGATACGCAGTATTTT. Its protein product is CASKGTGGPPTDTQYF.